This T cell receptor beta chain was recovered during a study of CD8 T cells in ankylosing spondylitis. Study-wide points: A number of the motif variants had already been described in reactive arthritis synovial fluid and blood. Seemingly distinctive of ankylosing spondylitis blood was a TCR beta motif formed by eight highly homologous variants.

Preparation of TCR beta libraries was done by quantitative 5'-RACE with molecular barcodes. TCRdb redid the calling of the 5' RACE reads with MiXCR, one entry per CDR3 protein. The sample includes approximately 220,000 distinct CDR3 sequences, 10% of them seen just once. The CDR3 runs 13 residues. Germline CDR1 and CDR2: SQVTM and ANQGSEA. Germline trimming cut 6 bases from V and 1 base from J; bases unmatched to any gene: 2. This clonotype was recorded a few times. Its specificity is unknown. The sample taken for sequencing was blood, either unsorted or a sorted T cell fraction (not recorded which). The chain joins TRBV29-1 to TRBJ2-1; TRBD1 matches at 8 bases. This clonotype was obtained from a male donor with ankylosing spondylitis or in good health (not recorded which). The CDR3 loop reads CSVTGGSYNEQFF. The CDR3 DNA reads TGCAGCGTAACAGGGGGTTCCTACAATGAGCAGTTCTTC.